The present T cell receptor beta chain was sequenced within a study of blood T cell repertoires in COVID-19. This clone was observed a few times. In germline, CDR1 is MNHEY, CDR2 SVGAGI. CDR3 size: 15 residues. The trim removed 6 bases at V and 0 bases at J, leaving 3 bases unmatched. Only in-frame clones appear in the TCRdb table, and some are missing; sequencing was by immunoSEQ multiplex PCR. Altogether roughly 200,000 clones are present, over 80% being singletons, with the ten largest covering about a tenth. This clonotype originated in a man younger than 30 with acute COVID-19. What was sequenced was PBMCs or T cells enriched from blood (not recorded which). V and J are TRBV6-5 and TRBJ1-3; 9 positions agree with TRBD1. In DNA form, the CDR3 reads TGTGCCAGCAGCCGGGACAGGGCCTCTGGAAACACCATATATTTT. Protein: CASSRDRASGNTIYF.